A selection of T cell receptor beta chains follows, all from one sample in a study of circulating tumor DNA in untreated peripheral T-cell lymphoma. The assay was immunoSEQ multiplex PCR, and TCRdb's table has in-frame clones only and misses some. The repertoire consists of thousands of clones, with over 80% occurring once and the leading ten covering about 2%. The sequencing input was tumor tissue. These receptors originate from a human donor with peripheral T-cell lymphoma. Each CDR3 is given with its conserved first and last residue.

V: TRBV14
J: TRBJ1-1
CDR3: CASSLGWNTEAFF

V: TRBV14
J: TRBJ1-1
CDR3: CASSIGFEAFF

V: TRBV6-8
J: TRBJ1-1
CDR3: CASRTIRGTEAFF

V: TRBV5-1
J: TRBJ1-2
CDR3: CASSQGQGNYGYTF

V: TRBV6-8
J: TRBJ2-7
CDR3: CASSYRGYEQYF

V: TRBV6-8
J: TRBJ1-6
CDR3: CASSYQSRSPLHF

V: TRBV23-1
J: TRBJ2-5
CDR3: CASNQENRRGETQYF

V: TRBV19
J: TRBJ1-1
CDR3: CASSLTGTNTEAFF

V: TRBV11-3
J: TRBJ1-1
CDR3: CASSLYGFENTEAFF

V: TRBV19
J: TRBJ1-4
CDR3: CATETPGGSNEKLFF

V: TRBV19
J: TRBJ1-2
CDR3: CASSIGHRDRPSYGYTF

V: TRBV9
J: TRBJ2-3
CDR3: CASSVDGSSTDTQYF

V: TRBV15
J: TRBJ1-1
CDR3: CATSREFGENTEAFF

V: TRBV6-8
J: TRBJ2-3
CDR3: CASSFGGLAENTDTQYF

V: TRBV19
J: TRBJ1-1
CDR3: CASSILVNTEAFF

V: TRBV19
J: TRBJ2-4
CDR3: CATQGPGGNIQYF

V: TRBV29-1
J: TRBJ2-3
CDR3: CSVDGPTDTQYF

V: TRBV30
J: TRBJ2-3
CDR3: CAWVQTDKGTQYF

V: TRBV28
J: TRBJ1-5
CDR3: CASNPPGPGVQPQHF

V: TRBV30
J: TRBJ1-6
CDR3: CAWSVMNRDNSPLHF

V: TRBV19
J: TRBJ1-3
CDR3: CASSIWLALSGNTIYF

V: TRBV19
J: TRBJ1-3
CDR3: CASNKEGNTIYF

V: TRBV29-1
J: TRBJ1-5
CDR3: CSVEEEQGRFHF

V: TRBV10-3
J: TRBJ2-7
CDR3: CASRDVNYEQYF

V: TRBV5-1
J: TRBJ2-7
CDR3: CASSPRSGTDEQYF

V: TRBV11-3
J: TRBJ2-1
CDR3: CASSLRTGVASEQFF

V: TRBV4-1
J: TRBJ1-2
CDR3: CASSQEGIDPYGYTF

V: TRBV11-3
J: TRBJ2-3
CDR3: CASSLAGETDTQYF